The 15 T cell receptor beta chains below come from one sample, sequenced in a study of blood T cell repertoires in COVID-19. Generated by immunoSEQ multiplex PCR, the TCRdb table keeps only in-frame clones and is missing some. In the table there are about 190,000 clones, around 86% of which are singletons. Sequenced sample: peripheral blood. The receptor source for this set is a man between 35 and 55 years old with acute or convalescent COVID-19.

This clone was recorded only once. The V gene is TRBV30, the J gene TRBJ1-2, with 7 bases matching TRBD1. This CDR3 spans 15 amino acids. Losses at the gene ends were 3 bases for V and 1 base for J; bases not matched to a gene: 8. The germline V gene encodes CDR1 GTSNPN and CDR2 SVGIG (reference sequence). CDR3 sequence reads: CAWRTHRGGNYGYTF. CDR3 sequence (DNA): TGTGCCTGGAGGACCCACAGGGGAGGTAACTATGGCTACACCTTC.

The chain links TRBV4-1 to TRBJ1-2, with a weak D call TRBD1 (5 bases). The CDR3 covers 14 residues. The germline V gene has CDR1 MGHRA and CDR2 YSYEKL. V lost 0 bases, J lost 6 bases, and 11 bases lay in between. The CDR3 DNA reads TGCGCCAGCAGCCAAGATCGCTTAGGGGATGGCTACACCTTC. This encodes CASSQDRLGDGYTF.

The count of this clone is one. This chain uses TRBV7-2 with TRBJ2-3, with 8 bases that match TRBD1. After removal of 4 bases from V and 0 bases from J, the junction contained 3 bases not matched to a gene. Germline V CDR1 and CDR2: SGHTA, FQGNSA. The CDR3 totals 15 residues. CDR3 bases: TGTGCCAGCAGCTCCCGGACAGGGAGCACAGATACGCAGTATTTT. Its translation: CASSSRTGSTDTQYF.

The chain couples TRBV2 to TRBJ2-5; possible D gene TRBD2, 7 bases. The V gene lost 6 bases and the J gene lost 2 bases, with 16 bases spanning the gap. The germline CDR1 and CDR2 sequences are SNHLY and FYNNEI. CDR3 size: 15 residues. The CDR3 reads CASRQRGAFQETQYF. As DNA, the CDR3 is TGTGCCAGCAGGCAACGGGGGGCCTTTCAAGAGACCCAGTACTTC.

The chain recombines TRBV19 with TRBJ2-5, with 13 nucleotides matching TRBD2. Germline V lookup: CDR1 LNHDA, CDR2 SQIVND (reference sequence). The trim removed 2 bases at V and 5 bases at J, leaving 8 bases unmatched. This CDR3 spans 17 amino acids. Here the CDR3 reads CASSIRLAGGFEETQYF. For the CDR3, the DNA is TGTGCCAGTAGTATACGACTAGCGGGGGGCTTCGAGGAGACCCAGTACTTC.

The genes are TRBV6-2 or TRBV6-3 and TRBJ1-6, with no clear D. There are 15 residues in the CDR3. Germline V CDR1 and CDR2: MNHEY, SVGEGT. Trimming shortened V by 5 bases and J by 13 bases, and 21 bases separated the two germline ends. CDR3 sequence reads: CASSMGSTGVRPLHF. The CDR3 DNA follows: TGTGCCAGCAGTATGGGATCGACGGGAGTGAGGCCCCTCCACTTT.

The genes are TRBV5-1 and TRBJ2-5, with 7 nucleotides matching TRBD1. The germline V gene encodes CDR1 SGHRS and CDR2 YFSETQ. The CDR3 sequence is 16 residues long. V shed 3 bases and J 3 bases; nucleotides not matched to a gene: 11. Written as DNA, the CDR3 is TGCGCCAGCAGCTACGCACCACAGGGGACGAAAGAGACCCAGTACTTC. Its translation is CASSYAPQGTKETQYF.

The chain links TRBV6-5 to TRBJ1-5; D is possibly TRBD1 (5 bases). There are 14 residues in the CDR3. The germline V and J ends were trimmed by 2 bases and 7 bases, with 12 bases remaining between them. CDR1 and CDR2 (germline): MNHEY, SVGAGI. In nucleotides, the CDR3 is TGTGCCAGCAGTTACACAGGCTTTGAGCAGCCCCAGCATTTT. It yields the protein CASSYTGFEQPQHF.

V usage is TRBV7-9 and J usage is TRBJ2-3, with 11 bases that match TRBD2. The germline V gene has CDR1 SEHNR and CDR2 FQNEAQ (reference sequence). The CDR3 extends over 15 amino acids. V lost 6 bases and J lost 4; bases outside the gene matches: 6. This chain's CDR3 is CASSQLAGAPDTQYF. The CDR3 coding sequence is TGTGCCAGCAGTCAACTAGCGGGGGCTCCAGATACGCAGTATTTT.

This chain joins TRBV28 and TRBJ1-1; D remains ambiguous. CDR1 is MDHEN and CDR2 is SYDVKM in the germline V gene. The CDR3 sequence is 15 residues long. The V end lost 6 bases, the J end lost 3 bases, and 17 bases lay between the germline ends. The CDR3 DNA is TGTGCCAGCAGCTCCACCGGAAGGAGGGACACTGAAGCTTTCTTT. It translates to CASSSTGRRDTEAFF.

J is TRBJ1-2 and V is TRBV30; a possible D gene is TRBD1 (5 bases). Trimming took off 2 bases at V and 3 bases at J, with 25 bases between the two ends. Germline values: CDR1 GTSNPN, CDR2 SVGIG (reference sequence). The CDR3 runs 18 residues. Here the CDR3 DNA reads TGTGCCTGGAGTATATCCTCTCCTACAGGAACGATCGACTATGGCTACACCTTC. As protein: CAWSISSPTGTIDYGYTF.

The chain links TRBV4-1 to TRBJ1-5, with 7 bases matching TRBD1. This CDR3 has 15 amino acids. Germline trimming cut 5 bases from V and 7 bases from J; bases unmatched to any gene: 11. Looked up from germline, CDR1 is MGHRA and CDR2 is YSYEKL. CDR3 region: CASSEYRGPRQPQHF. The CDR3 DNA sequence: TGCGCCAGCAGCGAATACAGGGGCCCTAGGCAGCCCCAGCATTTT.

The genes are TRBV18 and TRBJ1-2; TRBD1 agrees at 8 bases. After removal of 1 base from V and 4 bases from J, the junction contained 8 bases not matched to a gene. This CDR3 has 16 amino acids. Germline values: CDR1 KGHSH, CDR2 LQKENI. CDR3 sequence (DNA): TGTGCCAGCTCACCACAGAGGACAGGGATTCGCTATGGCTACACCTTC. Encoded protein: CASSPQRTGIRYGYTF.

About this clone itself: A read error may produce the germline difference seen at one junction end. The chain has TRBV6-5 and TRBJ2-2, with D tentatively TRBD2 (6 bases). The CDR3 sequence is 14 residues long. Per the germline V gene, CDR1 is MNHEY and CDR2 is SVGAGI. The CDR3 is CASSEGPNAGELFF. The CDR3 bases are TGTGCCAGCTCGGAGGGCCCGAACGCCGGGGAGCTGTTTTTT.

This sequence joins TRBV4-3 and TRBJ2-3; TRBD2 aligns across 15 bases. Germline values: CDR1 LGHNA, CDR2 YSLEER. With V trimmed by 4 bases and J by 0 bases, 11 bases remained unmatched. This CDR3 has 20 residues. The CDR3 region is CASSPRTSGGEYYSTDTQYF. As DNA, the CDR3 is TGCGCCAGCAGCCCCCGGACTAGCGGGGGGGAATACTATAGCACAGATACGCAGTATTTT.